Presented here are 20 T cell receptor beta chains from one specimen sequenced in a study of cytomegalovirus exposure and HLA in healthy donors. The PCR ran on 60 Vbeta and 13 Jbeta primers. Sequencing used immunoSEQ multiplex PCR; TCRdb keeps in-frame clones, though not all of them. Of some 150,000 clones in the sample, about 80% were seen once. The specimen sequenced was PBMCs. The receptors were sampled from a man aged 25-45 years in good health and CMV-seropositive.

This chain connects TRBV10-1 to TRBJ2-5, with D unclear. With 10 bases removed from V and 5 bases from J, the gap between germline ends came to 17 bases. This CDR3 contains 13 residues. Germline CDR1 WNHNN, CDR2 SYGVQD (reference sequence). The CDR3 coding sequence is TGCGCCATCACTGGTTGCGTGATCGAGACCCAGTACTTC. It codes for CAITGCVIETQYF.

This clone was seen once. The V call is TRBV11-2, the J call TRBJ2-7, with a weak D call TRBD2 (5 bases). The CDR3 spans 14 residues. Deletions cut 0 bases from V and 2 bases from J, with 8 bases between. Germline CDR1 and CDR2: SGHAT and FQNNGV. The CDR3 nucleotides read TGTGCCAGCAGCTTAGATCCGGGGACCTACGAGCAGTACTTC. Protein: CASSLDPGTYEQYF.

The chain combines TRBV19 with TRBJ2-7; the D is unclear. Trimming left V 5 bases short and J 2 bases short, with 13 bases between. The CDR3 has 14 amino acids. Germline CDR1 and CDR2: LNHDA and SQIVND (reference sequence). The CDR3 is CASSWKVRAYEQYF. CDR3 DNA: TGTGCCAGTAGTTGGAAGGTCCGGGCCTACGAGCAGTACTTC. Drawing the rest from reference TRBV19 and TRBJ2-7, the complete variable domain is DGGITQSPKYLFRKEGQNVTLSCEQNLNHDAMYWYRQDPGQGLRLIYYSQIVNDFQKGDIAEGYSVSREKKESFPLTVTSAQKNPTAFYLCASSWKVRAYEQYFGPGTRLTVT.

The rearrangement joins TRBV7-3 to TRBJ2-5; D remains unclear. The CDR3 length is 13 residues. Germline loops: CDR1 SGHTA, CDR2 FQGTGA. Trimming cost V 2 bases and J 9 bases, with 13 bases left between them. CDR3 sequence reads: CASSLWVEEPQYF. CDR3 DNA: TGTGCCAGCAGCTTATGGGTCGAGGAACCCCAGTACTTC.

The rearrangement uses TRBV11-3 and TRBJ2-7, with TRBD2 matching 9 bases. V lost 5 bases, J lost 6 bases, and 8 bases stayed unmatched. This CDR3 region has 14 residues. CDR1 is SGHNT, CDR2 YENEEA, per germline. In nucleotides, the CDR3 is TGTGCCAGCAGCCCTAGCGGGGCGAGTCGCGAGCAGTACTTC. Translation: CASSPSGASREQYF.

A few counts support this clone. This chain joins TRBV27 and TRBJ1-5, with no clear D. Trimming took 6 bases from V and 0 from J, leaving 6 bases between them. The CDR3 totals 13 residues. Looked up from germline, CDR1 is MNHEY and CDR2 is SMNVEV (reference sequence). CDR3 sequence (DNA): TGTGCCAGCAGGCGCGATAGCAATCAGCCCCAGCATTTT. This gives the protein CASRRDSNQPQHF.

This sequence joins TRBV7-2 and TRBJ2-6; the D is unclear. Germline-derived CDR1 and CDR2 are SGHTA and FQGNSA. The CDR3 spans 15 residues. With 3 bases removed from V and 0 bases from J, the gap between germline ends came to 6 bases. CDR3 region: CASSFLSSGANVLTF. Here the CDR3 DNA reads TGTGCCAGCAGCTTTCTGAGCTCTGGGGCCAACGTCCTGACTTTC.

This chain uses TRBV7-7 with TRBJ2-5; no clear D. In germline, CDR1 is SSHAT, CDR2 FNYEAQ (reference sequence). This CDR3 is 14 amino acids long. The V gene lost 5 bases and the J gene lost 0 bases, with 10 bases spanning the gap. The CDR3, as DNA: TGTGCCAGCAGCCCGACGGGTTACCAAGAGACCCAGTACTTC. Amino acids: CASSPTGYQETQYF.

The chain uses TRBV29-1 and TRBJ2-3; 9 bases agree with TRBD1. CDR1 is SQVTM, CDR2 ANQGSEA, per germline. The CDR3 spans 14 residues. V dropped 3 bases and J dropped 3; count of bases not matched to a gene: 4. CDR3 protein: CSVDLGQGTDTQYF. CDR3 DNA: TGCAGCGTTGATCTCGGACAGGGGACAGATACGCAGTATTTT.

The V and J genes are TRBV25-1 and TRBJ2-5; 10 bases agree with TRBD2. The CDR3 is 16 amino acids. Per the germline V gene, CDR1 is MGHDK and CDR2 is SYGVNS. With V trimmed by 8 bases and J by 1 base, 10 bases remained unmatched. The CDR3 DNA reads TGTGCCAGCGCGGGGAAGACTAGCGGGCTCCAAGAGACCCAGTACTTC. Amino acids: CASAGKTSGLQETQYF.

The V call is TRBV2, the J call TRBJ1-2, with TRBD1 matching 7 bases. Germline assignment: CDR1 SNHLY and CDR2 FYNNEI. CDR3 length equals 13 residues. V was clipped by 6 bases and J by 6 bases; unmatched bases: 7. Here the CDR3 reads CASSGTVRDGYTF. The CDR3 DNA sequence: TGTGCCAGCAGCGGGACAGTCCGAGATGGCTACACCTTC.

The CDR3 region is CASSQTRGLEQYF. CDR3 DNA: TGCGCCAGCAGCCAGACGAGGGGGCTCGAGCAGTACTTC. This chain links TRBV10-1 with TRBJ2-7, with 7 bases matching TRBD1. V lost 6 bases, J lost 6 bases, and 8 bases stayed unmatched. Germline values: CDR1 WNHNN, CDR2 SYGVQD (reference sequence). The CDR3 is made up of 13 amino acids.

The chain's CDR3 is CASSLETGNTIYF. CDR3 coding DNA: TGTGCCAGCAGTCTAGAGACTGGAAACACCATATATTTT. The chain links TRBV6-6 to TRBJ1-3; D gene uncertain. V lost 5 bases, J lost 2 bases, and 7 bases lay in between. Germline V CDR1 and CDR2: MNHNY, SVGAGI (reference sequence). The CDR3 length is 13 residues.

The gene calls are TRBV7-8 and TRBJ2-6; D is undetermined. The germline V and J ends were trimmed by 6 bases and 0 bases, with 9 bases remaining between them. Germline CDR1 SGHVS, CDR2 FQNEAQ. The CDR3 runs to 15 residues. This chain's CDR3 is CASRGFPSGANVLTF. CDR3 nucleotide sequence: TGTGCCAGCAGGGGCTTCCCCTCTGGGGCCAACGTCCTGACTTTC.

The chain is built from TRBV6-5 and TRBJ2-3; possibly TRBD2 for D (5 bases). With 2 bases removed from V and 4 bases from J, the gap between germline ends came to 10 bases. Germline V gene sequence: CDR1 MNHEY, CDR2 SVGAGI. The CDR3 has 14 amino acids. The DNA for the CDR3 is TGTGCCAGCAGTTACCGGCTAGCTGCAGATACGCAGTATTTT. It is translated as CASSYRLAADTQYF.

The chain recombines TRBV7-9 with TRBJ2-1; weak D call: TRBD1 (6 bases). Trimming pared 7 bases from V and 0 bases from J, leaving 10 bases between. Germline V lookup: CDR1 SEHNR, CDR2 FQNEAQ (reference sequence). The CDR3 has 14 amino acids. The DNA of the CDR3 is TGTGCCAGCAAGAGGGGGACCTCCTACAATGAGCAGTTCTTC. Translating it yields CASKRGTSYNEQFF.

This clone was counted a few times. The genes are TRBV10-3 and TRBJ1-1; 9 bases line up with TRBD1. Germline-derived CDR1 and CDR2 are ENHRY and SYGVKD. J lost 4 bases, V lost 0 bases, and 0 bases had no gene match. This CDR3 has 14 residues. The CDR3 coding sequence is TGTGCCATCAGTGAGTCGGGACAGGGCACTGAAGCTTTCTTT. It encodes CAISESGQGTEAFF.

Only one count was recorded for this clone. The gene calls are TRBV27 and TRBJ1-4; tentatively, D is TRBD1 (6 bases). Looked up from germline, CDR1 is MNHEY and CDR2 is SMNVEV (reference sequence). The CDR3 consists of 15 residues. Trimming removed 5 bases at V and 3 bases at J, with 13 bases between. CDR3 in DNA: TGTGCCAGCAGTGGGGCGGACAGATCTAATGAAAAACTGTTTTTT. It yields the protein CASSGADRSNEKLFF.

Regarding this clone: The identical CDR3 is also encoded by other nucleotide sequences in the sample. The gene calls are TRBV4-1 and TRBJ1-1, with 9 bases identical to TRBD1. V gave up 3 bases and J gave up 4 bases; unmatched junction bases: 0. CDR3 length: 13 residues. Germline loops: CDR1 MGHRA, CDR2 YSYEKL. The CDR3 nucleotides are TGCGCCAGCAGCCAGGACAGGGGCACTGAAGCTTTCTTT. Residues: CASSQDRGTEAFF.

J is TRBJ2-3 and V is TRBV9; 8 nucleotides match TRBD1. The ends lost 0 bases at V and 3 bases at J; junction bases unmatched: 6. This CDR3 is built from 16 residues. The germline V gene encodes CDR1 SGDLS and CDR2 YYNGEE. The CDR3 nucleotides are TGTGCCAGCAGCGTAGTGGGCAGGGGGCTTACAGATACGCAGTATTTT. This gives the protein CASSVVGRGLTDTQYF.